The sample holds one count of the clone carrying this TCR beta chain. The record originates from a study of OX40 agonist ivuxolimab in advanced cancers. Study-wide context: Each dose-escalation patient presented with hepatocellular carcinoma, melanoma, renal cell or head and neck cancer. Two cutaneous melanoma patients and one hepatocellular carcinoma patient, three in all, had partial responses.

The repertoire was sequenced with immunoSEQ multiplex PCR; TCRdb's copy has only in-frame clones and lacks some. In the table there are 55,000 to 65,000 clones, less than 85% of which are singletons. This CDR3 has 16 residues. The V end lost 4 bases, the J end lost 8 bases, and 21 bases lay between the germline ends. Germline V gene lookup returns CDR1 SGHNT and CDR2 YYREEE (reference sequence). Sequencing used CD4+ or CD8+ T cells sorted from blood, obtained in a trial of the OX40 agonist ivuxolimab. This sequence was found in an adult with an advanced solid tumor such as melanoma, head and neck, liver or kidney cancer. The chain joins TRBV5-4 to TRBJ1-4; D perhaps matches TRBD1 (5 bases). The CDR3 is CASSGPPWGGKEKLFF. The CDR3 coding sequence is TGTGCCAGCAGCGGCCCGCCTTGGGGGGGAAAGGAAAAACTGTTTTTT.